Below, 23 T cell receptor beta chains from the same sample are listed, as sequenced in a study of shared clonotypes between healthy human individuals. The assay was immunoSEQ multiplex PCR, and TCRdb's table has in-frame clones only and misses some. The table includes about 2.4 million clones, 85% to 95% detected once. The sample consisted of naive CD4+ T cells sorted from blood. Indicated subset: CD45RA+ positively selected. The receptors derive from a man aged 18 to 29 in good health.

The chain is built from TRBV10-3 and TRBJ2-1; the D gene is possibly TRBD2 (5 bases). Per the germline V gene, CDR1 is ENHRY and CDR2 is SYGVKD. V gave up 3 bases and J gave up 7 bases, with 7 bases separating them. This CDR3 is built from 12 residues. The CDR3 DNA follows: TGTGCCATCAGTGACGCGGGTAATGAGCAGTTCTTC. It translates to CAISDAGNEQFF.

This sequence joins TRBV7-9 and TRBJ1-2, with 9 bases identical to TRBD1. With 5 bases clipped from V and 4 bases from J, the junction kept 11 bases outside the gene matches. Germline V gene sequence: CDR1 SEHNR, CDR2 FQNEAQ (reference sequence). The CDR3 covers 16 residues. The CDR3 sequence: CASSKASGTGSYGYTF. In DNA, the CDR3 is TGTGCCAGCAGCAAGGCTTCCGGGACAGGGAGCTATGGCTACACCTTC.

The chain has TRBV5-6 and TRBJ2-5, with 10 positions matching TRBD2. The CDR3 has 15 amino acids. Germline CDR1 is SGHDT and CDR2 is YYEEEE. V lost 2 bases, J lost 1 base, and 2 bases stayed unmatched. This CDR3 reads CASSLVAGGQETQYF. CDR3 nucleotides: TGTGCCAGCAGCTTAGTAGCGGGGGGCCAAGAGACCCAGTACTTC. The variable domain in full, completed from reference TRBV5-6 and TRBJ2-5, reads DAGVTQSPTHLIKTRGQQVTLRCSPKSGHDTVSWYQQALGQGPQFIFQYYEEEERQRGNFPDRFSGHQFPNYSSELNVNALLLGDSALYLCASSLVAGGQETQYFGPGTRLLVL.

CDR3 sequence: CASSGPGLSVKQYF. The DNA for the CDR3 is TGTGCCAGCAGCGGTCCGGGACTTTCTGTCAAGCAGTACTTC. The genes are TRBV5-4 and TRBJ2-7; weak D call: TRBD2 (6 bases). V was pared by 4 bases and J by 8 bases, with 19 bases between. Germline values: CDR1 SGHNT, CDR2 YYREEE (reference sequence). CDR3 length equals 14 residues.

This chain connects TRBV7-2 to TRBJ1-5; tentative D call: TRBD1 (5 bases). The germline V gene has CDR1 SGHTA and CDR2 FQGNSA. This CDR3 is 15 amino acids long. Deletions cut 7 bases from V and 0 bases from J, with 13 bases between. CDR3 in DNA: TGTGCCAGCACCTTTGGGGGATATAGCAATCAGCCCCAGCATTTT. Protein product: CASTFGGYSNQPQHF.

The CDR3 region has the DNA TGTGCCACCCACCCCACAGGGTCAGATACGCAGTATTTT. Its translation: CATHPTGSDTQYF. The chain is built from TRBV7-2 and TRBJ2-3, with D possibly matching TRBD1 (6 bases). There are 13 residues in the CDR3. CDR1 and CDR2 from the germline V gene are SGHTA and FQGNSA. V was clipped by 10 bases and J by 4 bases, with 15 bases between them.

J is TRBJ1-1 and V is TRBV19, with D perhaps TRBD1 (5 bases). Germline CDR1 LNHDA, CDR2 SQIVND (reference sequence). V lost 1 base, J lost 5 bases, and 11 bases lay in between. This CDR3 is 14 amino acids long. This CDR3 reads CASSIGGAGTEAFF. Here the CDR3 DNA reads TGTGCCAGTAGTATAGGGGGCGCGGGGACTGAAGCTTTCTTT.

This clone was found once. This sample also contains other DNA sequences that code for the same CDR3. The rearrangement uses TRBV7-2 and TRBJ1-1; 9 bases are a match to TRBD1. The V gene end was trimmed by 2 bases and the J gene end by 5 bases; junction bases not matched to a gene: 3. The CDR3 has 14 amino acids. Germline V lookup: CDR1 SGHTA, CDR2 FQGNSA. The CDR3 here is CASSLMTGGTEAFF. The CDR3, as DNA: TGTGCCAGCAGCTTAATGACAGGGGGAACTGAAGCTTTCTTT.

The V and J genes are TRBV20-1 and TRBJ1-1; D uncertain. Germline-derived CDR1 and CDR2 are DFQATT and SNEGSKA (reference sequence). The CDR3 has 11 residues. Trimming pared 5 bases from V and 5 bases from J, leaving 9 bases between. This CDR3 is CSAQPQTEAFF. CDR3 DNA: TGCAGTGCTCAACCGCAAACTGAAGCTTTCTTT.

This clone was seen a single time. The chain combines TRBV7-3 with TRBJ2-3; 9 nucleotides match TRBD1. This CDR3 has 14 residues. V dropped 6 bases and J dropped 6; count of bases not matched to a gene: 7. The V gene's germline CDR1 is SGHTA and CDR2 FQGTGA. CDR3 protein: CASSSTGGDDTQYF. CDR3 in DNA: TGTGCCAGCAGTTCAACAGGGGGCGATGATACGCAGTATTTT.

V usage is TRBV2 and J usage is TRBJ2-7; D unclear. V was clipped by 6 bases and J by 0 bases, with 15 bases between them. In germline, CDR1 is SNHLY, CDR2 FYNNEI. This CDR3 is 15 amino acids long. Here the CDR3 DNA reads TGTGCCAGCAGCCCCTCGTGGGTCAGCTCCTACGAGCAGTACTTC. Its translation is CASSPSWVSSYEQYF.

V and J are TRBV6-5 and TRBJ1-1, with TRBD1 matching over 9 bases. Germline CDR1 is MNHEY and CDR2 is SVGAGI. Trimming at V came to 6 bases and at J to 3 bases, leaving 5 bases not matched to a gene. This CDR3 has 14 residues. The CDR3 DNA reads TGTGCCAGCAGGGGGACAGGGCTCGACACTGAAGCTTTCTTT. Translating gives CASRGTGLDTEAFF.

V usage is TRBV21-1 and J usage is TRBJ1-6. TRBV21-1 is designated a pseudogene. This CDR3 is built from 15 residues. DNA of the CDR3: TGTGCCAGCAGCAAAGGGACCTACGGTAGGTCACCCCTCCACTTT. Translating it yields CASSKGTYGRSPLHF.

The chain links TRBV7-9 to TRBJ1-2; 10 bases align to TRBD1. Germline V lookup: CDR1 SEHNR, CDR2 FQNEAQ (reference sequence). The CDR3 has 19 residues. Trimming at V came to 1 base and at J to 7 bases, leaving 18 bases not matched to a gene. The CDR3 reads CASSLDGGTGARAVVGYTF. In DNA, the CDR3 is TGTGCCAGCAGCTTAGACGGCGGGACAGGGGCCAGGGCGGTTGTTGGCTACACCTTC.

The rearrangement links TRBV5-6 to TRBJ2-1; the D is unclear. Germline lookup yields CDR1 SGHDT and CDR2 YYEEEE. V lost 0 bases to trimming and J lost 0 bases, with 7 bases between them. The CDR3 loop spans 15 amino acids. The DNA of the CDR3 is TGTGCCAGCAGCTTGGGTCCTGTCTCCTACAATGAGCAGTTCTTC. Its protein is CASSLGPVSYNEQFF.

The CDR3 DNA follows: TGCGCCAGCAGCTTGGTGACTAGCTCGAACACCGGGGAGCTGTTTTTT. Its protein is CASSLVTSSNTGELFF. V is TRBV5-1 and J is TRBJ2-2; 7 nucleotides align to TRBD2. The CDR3 is 16 amino acids. V shed 0 bases and J 0 bases; nucleotides not matched to a gene: 2. The germline CDR1 and CDR2 sequences are SGHRS and YFSETQ.

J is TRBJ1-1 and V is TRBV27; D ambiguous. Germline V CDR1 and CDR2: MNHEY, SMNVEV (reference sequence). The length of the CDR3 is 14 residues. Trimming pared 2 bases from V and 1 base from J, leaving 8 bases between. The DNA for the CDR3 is TGTGCCAGCAGTTTAGGGATAGGGAACACTGAAGCTTTCTTT. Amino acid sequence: CASSLGIGNTEAFF.

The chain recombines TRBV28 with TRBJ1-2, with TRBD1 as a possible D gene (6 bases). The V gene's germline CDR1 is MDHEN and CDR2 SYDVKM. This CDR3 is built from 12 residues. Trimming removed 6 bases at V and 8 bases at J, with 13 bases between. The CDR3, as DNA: TGTGCCAGCAGCTCAGGGGTCCGGGGCTACACCTTC. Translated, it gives CASSSGVRGYTF.

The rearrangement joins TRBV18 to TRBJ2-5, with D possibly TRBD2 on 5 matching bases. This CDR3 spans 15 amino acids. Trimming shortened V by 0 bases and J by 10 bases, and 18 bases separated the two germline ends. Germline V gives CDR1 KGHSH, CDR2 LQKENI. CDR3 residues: CASSPPMSSILHQYF. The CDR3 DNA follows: TGTGCCAGCTCACCACCGATGTCTAGCATTCTTCACCAGTACTTC.

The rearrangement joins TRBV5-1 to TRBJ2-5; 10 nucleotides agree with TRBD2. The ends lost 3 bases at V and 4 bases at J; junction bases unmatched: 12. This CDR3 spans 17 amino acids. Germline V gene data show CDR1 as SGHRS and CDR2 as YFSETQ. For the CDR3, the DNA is TGCGCCAGCAGCTCCTTCCCTAGCGGGAGCTCGGGAGAGACCCAGTACTTC. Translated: CASSSFPSGSSGETQYF.

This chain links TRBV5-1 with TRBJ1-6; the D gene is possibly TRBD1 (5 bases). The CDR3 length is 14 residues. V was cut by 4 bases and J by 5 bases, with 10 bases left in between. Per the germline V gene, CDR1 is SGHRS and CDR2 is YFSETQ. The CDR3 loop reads CASSQGRNNSPLHF. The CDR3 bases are TGCGCCAGCAGCCAGGGACGGAATAATTCACCCCTCCACTTT.

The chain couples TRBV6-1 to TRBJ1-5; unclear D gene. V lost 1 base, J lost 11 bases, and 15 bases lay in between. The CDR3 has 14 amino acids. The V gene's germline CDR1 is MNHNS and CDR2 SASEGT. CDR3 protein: CASSEGPNSRAQHF. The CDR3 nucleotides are TGTGCCAGCAGTGAAGGCCCGAACTCTAGGGCCCAGCATTTT.

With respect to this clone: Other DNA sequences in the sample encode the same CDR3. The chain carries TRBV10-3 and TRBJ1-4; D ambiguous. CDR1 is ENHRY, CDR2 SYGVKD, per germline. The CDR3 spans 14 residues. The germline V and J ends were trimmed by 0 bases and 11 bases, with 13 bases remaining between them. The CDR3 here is CAISESGGIEKLFF. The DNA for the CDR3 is TGTGCCATCAGTGAGTCGGGCGGAATCGAGAAACTGTTTTTT.